This paragraph covers one T cell receptor (beta chain) sequence. Its antigen is undetermined. This sample was included in a study of human T cells and chemical hapten exposure. Study details: Sensitization involved placing 2% DPC onto a 2 cm by 2 cm region of upper inner arm skin. DPC at 0.01% went onto the upper back in patch tests, read at 6 days.

In the library, unique molecular identifiers were attached to individual cDNA molecules. One entry per CDR3 protein, called by TCRdb with MiXCR from the RACE reads. The sample has 150,000 to 200,000 distinct CDR3 sequences, around 30% seen once. The germline V and J ends were trimmed by 6 bases and 0 bases, with 3 bases remaining between them. The CDR3 spans 12 residues. Germline V gives CDR1 SQVTM, CDR2 ANQGSEA. Study results and caveats: Counts of expanded TCRs at PT1 were positively correlated with patch test score.

Described time point: pre-sensitization, week 0. Sample treatment: therapeutic diphenylcyclopropenone sensitization with weekly scalp DPC. The chain links TRBV29-1 to TRBJ2-6; D remains ambiguous. The sequences come from whole blood, collected in connection with sensitization to the hapten diphenylcyclopropenone (DPC). This clonotype originated in a woman in her 30s with alopecia areata. Some clones in this sample may be carry-over from other donors' samples. CDR3 amino acids: CSVDSGANVLTF. DNA for the CDR3: TGCAGCGTCGACTCTGGGGCCAACGTCCTGACTTTC.